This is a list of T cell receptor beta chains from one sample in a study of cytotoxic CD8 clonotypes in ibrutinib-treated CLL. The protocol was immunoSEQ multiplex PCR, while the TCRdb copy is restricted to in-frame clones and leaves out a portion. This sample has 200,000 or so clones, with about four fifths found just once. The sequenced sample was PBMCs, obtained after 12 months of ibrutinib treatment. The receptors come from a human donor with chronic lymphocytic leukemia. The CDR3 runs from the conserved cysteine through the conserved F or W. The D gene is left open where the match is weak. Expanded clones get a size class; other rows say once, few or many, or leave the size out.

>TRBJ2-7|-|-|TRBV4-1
CASSQDLGGTYEQYF
TGCGCCAGCAGCCAAGATCTGGGGGGTACCTACGAGCAGTACTTC
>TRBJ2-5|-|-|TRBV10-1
CASSDGTPGPGETQYF
TGCGCCAGCAGCGATGGGACCCCCGGGCCGGGAGAGACCCAGTACTTC
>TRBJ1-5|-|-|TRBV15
CATSRALIRGVNQPQHF
TGTGCCACCAGCAGAGCTCTGATCCGGGGGGTCAATCAGCCCCAGCATTTT
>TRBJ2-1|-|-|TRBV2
CARMGGSSYNEQFF
TGTGCCAGGATGGGGGGAAGCTCCTACAATGAGCAGTTCTTC
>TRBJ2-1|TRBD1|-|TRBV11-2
CASSSHQGAVYEQFF
TGTGCCAGCAGCTCCCACCAGGGGGCGGTCTATGAGCAGTTCTTC
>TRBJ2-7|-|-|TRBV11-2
CASKFGGYHEQYF
TGTGCCAGCAAATTTGGAGGGTACCACGAGCAGTACTTC
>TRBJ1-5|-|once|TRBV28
CASSLEIYSNQPQHF
TGTGCCAGCAGTTTGGAGATATATAGCAATCAGCCCCAGCATTTT
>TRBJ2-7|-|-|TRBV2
CASSALGLSYEQYF
TGTGCCAGCAGTGCCCTGGGGCTATCCTACGAGCAGTACTTC
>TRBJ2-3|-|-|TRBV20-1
CSARVDTQYF
TGCAGTGCTCGAGTAGATACGCAGTATTTT
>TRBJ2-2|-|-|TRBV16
CASSQSRGTGELFF
TGTGCCAGCAGCCAATCGAGGGGGACCGGGGAGCTGTTTTTT
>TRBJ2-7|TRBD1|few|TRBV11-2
CASSLAQGAYEQYF
TGTGCCAGCAGCTTAGCACAGGGGGCCTACGAGCAGTACTTC
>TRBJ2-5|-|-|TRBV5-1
CASSLYTQAQETQYF
TGCGCCAGCAGCTTGTACACACAGGCACAAGAGACCCAGTACTTC
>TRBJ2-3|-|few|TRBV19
CATQGPITDTQYF
TGTGCCACTCAGGGGCCCATCACAGATACGCAGTATTTT
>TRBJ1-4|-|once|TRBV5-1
CASSWSSQGGVTNEKLFF
TGCGCCAGCAGCTGGTCTTCACAGGGTGGAGTGACTAATGAAAAACTGTTTTTT
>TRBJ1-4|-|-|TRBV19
CASRSGSEKLFF
TGTGCCAGTAGGAGCGGGTCTGAAAAACTGTTTTTT
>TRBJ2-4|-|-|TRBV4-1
CASSHEERGIYKNIQYF
TGCGCCAGCAGCCATGAGGAGAGGGGGATTTATAAAAACATTCAGTACTTC
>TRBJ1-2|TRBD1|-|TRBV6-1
CASSEEWRGPYGYTF
TGTGCCAGCAGTGAAGAGTGGAGGGGGCCGTATGGCTACACCTTC
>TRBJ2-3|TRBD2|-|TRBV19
CASSAGADTQYF
TGTGCCAGTAGCGCGGGGGCAGATACGCAGTATTTT
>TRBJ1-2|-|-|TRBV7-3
CASSLDGGFGYTF
TGTGCCAGCAGCTTAGATGGAGGGTTTGGCTACACCTTC
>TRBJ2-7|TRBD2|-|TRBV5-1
CASSLGLATSYEQYF
TGCGCCAGCAGCCTCGGACTAGCTACATCCTACGAGCAGTACTTC
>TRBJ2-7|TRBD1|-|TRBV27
CASSFQGASEQYF
TGTGCCAGCAGTTTTCAGGGGGCTAGCGAGCAGTACTTC
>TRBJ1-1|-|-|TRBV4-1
CASSQVGLLQLGNTEAFF
TGCGCCAGCAGCCAAGTCGGTTTGTTACAGCTGGGGAACACTGAAGCTTTCTTT
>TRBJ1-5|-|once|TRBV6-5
CASSPLIGQPQHF
TGTGCCAGCAGTCCCCTAATTGGGCAGCCCCAGCATTTT
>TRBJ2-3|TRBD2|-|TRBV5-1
CASSLEGASGTSTDTQYF
TGCGCCAGCAGCTTGGAAGGGGCTAGCGGGACTAGCACAGATACGCAGTATTTT
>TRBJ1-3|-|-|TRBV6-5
CASSLRGIFGNTIYF
TGTGCCAGCAGCCTGAGGGGGATCTTTGGGAACACCATATATTTT
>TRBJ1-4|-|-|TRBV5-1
CASSLVAATNEKLFF
TGCGCCAGCAGCTTGGTGGCAGCAACTAATGAAAAACTGTTTTTT
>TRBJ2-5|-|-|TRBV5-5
CASSRSGSSETQYF
TGTGCCAGCAGCCGGAGCGGATCCTCAGAGACCCAGTACTTC
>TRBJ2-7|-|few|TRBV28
CASSLYEYEQYF
TGTGCCAGCAGTTTATATGAATACGAGCAGTACTTC
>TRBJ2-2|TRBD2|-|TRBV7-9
CASSVLAGGAGELFF
TGTGCCAGCAGCGTACTAGCGGGAGGAGCCGGGGAGCTGTTTTTT
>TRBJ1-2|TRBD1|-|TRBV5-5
CASSWTGDNYGYTF
TGTGCCAGCAGCTGGACAGGAGATAACTATGGCTACACCTTC
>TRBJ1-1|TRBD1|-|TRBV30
CASEGTGTTEAFF
TGTGCCTCCGAGGGGACAGGGACCACTGAAGCTTTCTTT
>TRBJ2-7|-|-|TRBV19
CASTPRPPYEQYF
TGTGCCAGTACCCCTCGCCCCCCGTACGAGCAGTACTTC
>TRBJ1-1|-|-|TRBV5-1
CASSLRVEYTEAFF
TGCGCCAGCAGCTTAAGGGTGGAGTACACTGAAGCTTTCTTT
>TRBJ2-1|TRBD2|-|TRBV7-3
CASSLLAGGNNEQFF
TGTGCCAGCAGCTTACTAGCGGGGGGTAACAATGAGCAGTTCTTC
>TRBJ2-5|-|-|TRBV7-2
CASSGQRGETQYF
TGTGCCAGCAGCGGACAGAGGGGAGAGACCCAGTACTTC
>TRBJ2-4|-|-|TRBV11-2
CASSPRGGSRAQNIQYF
TGTGCCAGCAGCCCACGGGGAGGTTCCCGGGCCCAAAACATTCAGTACTTC
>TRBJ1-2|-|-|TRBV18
CASSPTGGNYGYTF
TGTGCCAGCTCACCGACCGGCGGAAACTATGGCTACACCTTC
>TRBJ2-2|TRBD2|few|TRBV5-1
CASSLVASGRAITGELFF
TGCGCCAGCAGCTTGGTTGCTAGCGGGAGGGCCATCACCGGGGAGCTGTTTTTT
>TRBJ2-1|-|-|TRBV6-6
CASSYLPYREQFF
TGTGCCAGCAGTTACCTTCCCTACAGGGAGCAGTTCTTC
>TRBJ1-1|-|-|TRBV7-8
CASSLVQVGGPEAFF
TGTGCCAGCAGCTTAGTGCAGGTGGGAGGGCCTGAAGCTTTCTTT
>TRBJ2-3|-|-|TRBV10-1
CASSVPPNTDTQYF
TGCGCCAGCAGTGTACCTCCCAACACAGATACGCAGTATTTT
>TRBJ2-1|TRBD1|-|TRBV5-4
CASSLGGQAFYNEQFF
TGTGCCAGCAGCTTGGGGGGACAGGCCTTCTACAATGAGCAGTTCTTC
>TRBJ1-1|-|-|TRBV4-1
CASSQVTQGRGNTEAFF
TGCGCCAGCAGCCAAGTAACCCAGGGGCGCGGGAACACTGAAGCTTTCTTT
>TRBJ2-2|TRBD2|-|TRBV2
CASSQTSGRTGELFF
TGTGCCAGCAGCCAGACTAGCGGGCGTACCGGGGAGCTGTTTTTT
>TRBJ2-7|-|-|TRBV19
CASAGFASYEQYF
TGTGCCAGTGCTGGGTTCGCCTCCTACGAGCAGTACTTC